Following are 25 T cell receptor beta chains from one sample sequenced in a study of beta chain features in type 1 diabetes. General observations from the study: In every one of the four CD4+ subsets, TCRB CDR3s were moderately but significantly shorter in Type 1 diabetes patients.

Antigen specificity for these receptors is unknown. Every bit of the isolated RNA underwent reverse transcription, so sequencing read expressed TCRB transcripts. Assay: immunoSEQ multiplex PCR; the TCRdb copy retains only in-frame clones and omits some. The table lists 250,000 to 300,000 clones, 24% of them singletons. Sequenced: naive CD4+ T cells from blood. The receptors here all came from a woman in her twenties or thirties with type 1 diabetes.

This sequence joins TRBV9 and TRBJ2-7; D is possibly TRBD2 (6 bases). CDR3 length: 15 amino acids. V lost 3 bases and J lost 3, with 16 bases in between. Germline V gene sequence: CDR1 SGDLS, CDR2 YYNGEE. The CDR3 DNA reads as TGTGCCAGCAGCGATCCGGGAGTAGGGGACTACGAGCAGTACTTC. Protein product: CASSDPGVGDYEQYF.

In this sample, this clone turned up a few times. The V gene is TRBV30, the J gene TRBJ2-7; no clear D gene. The CDR3 loop spans 14 amino acids. CDR1 and CDR2 (germline): GTSNPN, SVGIG (reference sequence). V lost 5 bases and J 3 bases, leaving 17 bases between the germline ends. CDR3 sequence reads: CAWGGSVPFYEQYF. The CDR3 DNA follows: TGTGCCTGGGGTGGTTCCGTCCCCTTCTACGAGCAGTACTTC. The variable domain in full, with the rest retrieved from reference TRBV30 and TRBJ2-7, is SQTIHQWPATLVQPVGSPLSLECTVEGTSNPNLYWYRQAAGRGLQLLFYSVGIGQISSEVPQNLSASRPQDRQFILSSKKLLLSDSGFYLCAWGGSVPFYEQYFGPGTRLTVT.

A few counts support this clone. The chain couples TRBV28 to TRBJ2-5; the match to TRBD1 covers 8 bases. There are 14 residues in the CDR3. Germline V gene data show CDR1 as MDHEN and CDR2 as SYDVKM. J gave up 5 bases and V 6 bases, and 8 bases lay outside the gene matches. CDR3 region: CASRPTGEKETQYF. CDR3 coding DNA: TGTGCCAGCAGACCGACAGGGGAAAAGGAGACCCAGTACTTC.

The chain employs TRBV30 and TRBJ2-1; no reliable D call. Germline CDR1 reads GTSNPN; CDR2 reads SVGIG (reference sequence). The CDR3 spans 11 residues. V lost 8 bases, J lost 4 bases, and 9 bases lay in between. The CDR3 loop reads CAGTRYNEQFF. The CDR3 DNA follows: TGTGCCGGTACAAGATACAATGAGCAGTTCTTC.

This clone was found a few times. Other DNA sequences within the sample encode an identical CDR3. The chain has TRBV30 and TRBJ2-3; D gene ambiguous. There are 11 residues in the CDR3. V dropped 4 bases and J dropped 0 bases, with 2 bases sitting between them. Germline CDR1 reads GTSNPN; CDR2 reads SVGIG (reference sequence). The CDR3 region has the DNA TGTGCCTGGACAAGCACAGATACGCAGTATTTT. This translates into CAWTSTDTQYF.

This clone was seen a handful of times. This chain connects TRBV2 to TRBJ2-7; weak D call: TRBD2 (7 bases). This CDR3 has 12 amino acids. The V and J ends lost 9 bases and 3 bases respectively, with 12 bases between them. Germline-derived CDR1 and CDR2 are SNHLY and FYNNEI. The CDR3 DNA reads TGTGCCAGTAACAGGGACTACTACGAGCAGTACTTC. Its translation: CASNRDYYEQYF.

The J gene is TRBJ2-7, the V gene TRBV4-1; 8 bases are shared with TRBD1. The J segment lost 2 bases and the V segment lost 3 bases, leaving 6 bases of the junction unmatched. Per the germline V gene, CDR1 is MGHRA and CDR2 is YSYEKL. This CDR3 is built from 15 residues. The CDR3 region has the DNA TGCGCCAGCAGCCACAACGGACAGGGACCCTACGAGCAGTACTTC. Residues: CASSHNGQGPYEQYF.

This clone turned up a few times. J is TRBJ2-5 and V is TRBV6-6; 7 nucleotides agree with TRBD2. CDR1 is MNHNY and CDR2 is SVGAGI in the germline V gene (reference sequence). Losses at the gene ends were 2 bases for V and 1 base for J; bases not matched to a gene: 7. This CDR3 contains 16 residues. Here the CDR3 DNA reads TGTGCCAGCAGTTACCCCAGGGCGGGAGCCCAAGAGACCCAGTACTTC. It encodes CASSYPRAGAQETQYF.

The V and J genes are TRBV30 and TRBJ1-1; D perhaps matches TRBD1 (6 bases). Germline CDR1 and CDR2: GTSNPN and SVGIG (reference sequence). Trimming removed 2 bases from V and 7 bases from J, with 11 bases in between. CDR3 length equals 12 residues. For the CDR3, the DNA is TGTGCCTGGAGTAGGGGACAAGATGAAGCTTTCTTT. Protein product: CAWSRGQDEAFF.

This clone was found a few times. This sequence joins TRBV30 and TRBJ2-7; 9 bases map to TRBD1. The CDR3 length is 11 residues. Germline V gene sequence: CDR1 GTSNPN, CDR2 SVGIG (reference sequence). Trimming took 7 bases from V and 6 from J; bases not matched to a gene: 4. The CDR3 loop is CALGTGSEQYF. The CDR3 nucleotides read TGTGCCTTAGGGACAGGGAGCGAGCAGTACTTC.

There are a few counts of this clone. J is TRBJ2-1 and V is TRBV9; TRBD2 agrees at 8 bases. This CDR3 contains 14 residues. CDR1 SGDLS and CDR2 YYNGEE come from the germline V gene. V lost 0 bases, J lost 9 bases, and 5 bases stayed unmatched. CDR3 amino acids: CASSVAGGPGEQFF. CDR3 coding DNA: TGTGCCAGCAGCGTAGCGGGAGGGCCGGGTGAGCAGTTCTTC.

The chain recombines TRBV4-1 with TRBJ2-7; 10 nucleotides line up with TRBD2. The length of the CDR3 is 14 residues. CDR1 MGHRA and CDR2 YSYEKL come from the germline V gene. Losses at the gene ends were 1 base for V and 4 bases for J; bases not matched to a gene: 1. The CDR3 here is CASSQGGLAYEQYF. CDR3 nucleotide sequence: TGCGCCAGCAGCCAAGGGGGACTAGCGTACGAGCAGTACTTC.

As for this clone: One end of the junction varies from germline; a read error may be responsible. The gene calls are TRBV28 and TRBJ2-7; 7 nucleotides agree with TRBD2. Germline V CDR1 and CDR2: MDHEN, SYDVKM. This CDR3 comprises 12 residues. CDR3 protein: CASSLRREPLHF. DNA of the CDR3: TGTGCCAGCAGTTTACGGCGGGAGCCCCTTCACTTC.

V and J are TRBV7-3 and TRBJ2-3, with 7 nucleotides matching TRBD2. Germline-derived CDR1 and CDR2 are SGHTA and FQGTGA. The CDR3 runs to 15 residues. After removal of 5 bases from V and 3 bases from J, the junction contained 8 bases not matched to a gene. CDR3 bases: TGTGCCAGCAGCCCCGGTGCTAGCGGAACAGATACGCAGTATTTT. Translating gives CASSPGASGTDTQYF.

This clone occurred a few times. This chain joins TRBV5-1 and TRBJ2-7, with 11 nucleotides matching TRBD2. With 4 bases clipped from V and 3 bases from J, the junction kept 3 bases outside the gene matches. The CDR3 consists of 14 residues. CDR1 and CDR2 from the germline V gene are SGHRS and YFSETQ. For the CDR3, the DNA is TGCGCCAGCAGCCCCGGACTAGCGGGCTACGAGCAGTACTTC. It is translated as CASSPGLAGYEQYF.

The chain combines TRBV7-3 with TRBJ2-3; TRBD1 matches at 8 bases. From germline, CDR1 is SGHTA and CDR2 FQGTGA. The CDR3 contains 16 residues. J lost 1 base, V lost 4 bases, and 7 bases had no gene match. Written as DNA, the CDR3 is TGTGCCAGCAGCTCTCCGACAGGGGCCGGCACAGATACGCAGTATTTT. This encodes CASSSPTGAGTDTQYF.

This clone was observed a few times. The rearrangement joins TRBV25-1 to TRBJ2-6, with D perhaps matching TRBD1 (5 bases). The CDR3 spans 16 residues. V was shortened by 1 base and J by 0 bases, with 7 bases between the two germline ends. Germline-derived CDR1 and CDR2 are MGHDK and SYGVNS. The CDR3 region is CASSEFTGSGANVLTF. The CDR3 coding sequence is TGTGCCAGCAGTGAATTCACAGGCTCTGGGGCCAACGTCCTGACTTTC.

The CDR3: CASSRTTGVEAFF. The CDR3 DNA reads TGTGCCAGCAGTCGTACAACAGGGGTTGAAGCTTTCTTT. V usage is TRBV27 and J usage is TRBJ1-1; 7 nucleotides align to TRBD1. This CDR3 is built from 13 residues. With 5 bases clipped from V and 7 bases from J, the junction kept 7 bases outside the gene matches. The germline gives CDR1 MNHEY, CDR2 SMNVEV (reference sequence).

This clone has just a few counts. This chain's CDR3 is CAISERLAGVGDTQYF. The DNA of the CDR3 is TGTGCCATCAGTGAGCGACTAGCGGGAGTAGGTGATACGCAGTATTTT. The rearrangement joins TRBV10-3 to TRBJ2-3; TRBD2 agrees at 12 bases. The germline CDR1 and CDR2 sequences are ENHRY and SYGVKD. The CDR3 is 16 residues long. V lost 2 bases and J lost 6; bases outside the gene matches: 6.

The V and J genes are TRBV13 and TRBJ2-7, with 8 bases lining up with TRBD2. The CDR3 spans 15 residues. Germline V gene data show CDR1 as PRHDT and CDR2 as FYEKMQ (reference sequence). The V segment lost 2 bases and the J segment 4 bases; nucleotides outside the gene matches: 7. CDR3 sequence (DNA): TGTGCCAGCAGCTTACCCCGGGAGGGTACTTACGAGCAGTACTTC. As protein: CASSLPREGTYEQYF.

J is TRBJ1-1 and V is TRBV30; D unresolved. The CDR3 runs to 12 residues. CDR1 is GTSNPN and CDR2 is SVGIG in the germline V gene (reference sequence). V was pared by 2 bases and J by 14 bases, with 18 bases between. The CDR3 sequence is CAWSSGFYGLFF. CDR3 DNA: TGTGCCTGGAGTTCGGGGTTCTATGGGTTGTTCTTT.

This clone appeared a few times. This chain joins TRBV9 and TRBJ2-1; 8 nucleotides line up with TRBD1. V dropped 0 bases and J dropped 4; count of bases not matched to a gene: 6. Looked up from germline, CDR1 is SGDLS and CDR2 is YYNGEE. The CDR3 extends over 16 amino acids. The chain's CDR3 is CASSVAPGGRYNEQFF. CDR3 in DNA: TGTGCCAGCAGCGTAGCTCCAGGGGGCAGGTACAATGAGCAGTTCTTC.

This chain connects TRBV7-9 to TRBJ2-1; D remains unclear. Trimming shortened V by 0 bases and J by 8 bases, and 11 bases separated the two germline ends. CDR1 is SEHNR, CDR2 FQNEAQ, per germline (reference sequence). The CDR3 has 14 residues. The CDR3 sequence is CASSLAGLHHEQFF. In DNA, the CDR3 is TGTGCCAGCAGCTTAGCTGGGCTACATCATGAGCAGTTCTTC. The full variable domain, completed using reference TRBV7-9 and TRBJ2-1, is DTGVSQNPRHKITKRGQNVTFRCDPISEHNRLYWYRQTLGQGPEFLTYFQNEAQLEKSRLLSDRFSAERPKGSFSTLEIQRTEQGDSAMYLCASSLAGLHHEQFFGPGTRLTVL.

The rearrangement joins TRBV29-1 to TRBJ2-3; 9 bases are shared with TRBD1. Unmatched junction bases numbered 12, after V lost 4 bases and J lost 4 bases. CDR3 size: 16 residues. The germline CDR1 and CDR2 sequences are SQVTM and ANQGSEA. The CDR3 spells CSVGFQGQGGADTQYF. DNA of the CDR3: TGCAGCGTTGGGTTTCAGGGACAGGGAGGCGCAGATACGCAGTATTTT.

This clone has more than one count but fewer than ten. The V and J genes are TRBV30 and TRBJ1-4, with D possibly being TRBD1 (5 bases). The length of the CDR3 is 13 residues. Trimming removed 7 bases at V and 3 bases at J, with 12 bases between. Germline CDR1 reads GTSNPN; CDR2 reads SVGIG (reference sequence). The CDR3 sequence is CAYQGSPNEKLFF. The DNA of the CDR3 is TGTGCCTACCAGGGTTCCCCTAATGAAAAACTGTTTTTT.